This T cell receptor beta chain was retrieved from a study of blood T cell repertoires in COVID-19. In the study overall: The origin of the acute and convalescent COVID-19 samples was the United States, Italy and Spain.

The protocol was immunoSEQ multiplex PCR, while the TCRdb copy is restricted to in-frame clones and leaves out a portion. The sample includes about 330,000 clones, roughly 90% seen only once; the top ten take approximately 4%. The germline V gene has CDR1 LNHDA and CDR2 SQIVND (reference sequence). CDR3 length equals 14 residues. Trimming at V came to 2 bases and at J to 5 bases, leaving 5 bases not matched to a gene. The origin of this receptor is a woman aged 45-65 years with active or convalescent COVID-19. V gene TRBV19 combines with J gene TRBJ2-5, with 7 bases matching TRBD2. The material sequenced was peripheral blood. Here the CDR3 reads CASSIRREGETQYF. CDR3 DNA: TGTGCCAGTAGTATAAGGAGGGAGGGGGAGACCCAGTACTTC.